Here is one T cell receptor beta chain with its context. As yet, its antigen is unknown. The sample originates from a study of cytomegalovirus exposure and HLA in healthy donors. CDR3 length: 14 residues. V gave up 7 bases and J gave up 0 bases, with 13 bases separating them. Germline V gene lookup returns CDR1 SNHLY and CDR2 FYNNEI. Broader study findings: A further, later analysis showed that HLA-associated TCR beta chains (compared with equally common others) were more clonally expanded. DRB1 showed the most TCR associations and HLA-C the fewest in a later analysis, as rates varied by HLA locus. When presence/absence was analysed, sequencing depth was taken to be roughly uniform across donors.

PCR was performed using 60 Vbeta and 13 Jbeta primers. The protocol was immunoSEQ multiplex PCR, while the TCRdb copy is restricted to in-frame clones and leaves out a portion. The sample lists about 150,000 clones, roughly 85% occurring once. Sequenced input: PBMCs. V usage is TRBV2 and J usage is TRBJ2-7, with D maybe TRBD2 (5 bases). This clonotype was sampled from a male donor in good health and CMV-seronegative. The CDR3 protein is CASKFVEVSYEQYF. The CDR3 bases are TGTGCCAGCAAGTTTGTGGAGGTCTCCTACGAGCAGTACTTC.